A single sample is the source of the 21 T cell receptor beta chains below, sequenced in a study of metastatic and nonmetastatic thyroid tumors (dated by TCRdb to the early 2020s). No patient had received any treatment before thyroid surgery. The method behind the library was PCR. Sequenced using an Illumina HiSeq 4000. TCRdb reran the public reads through fastp at Q25 and MiXCR, keeping productive beta chains. This sample has fewer than 20,000 clones in its table, and approximately 23% of those were observed once. Together, the top ten hold approximately 12% of the sample. Sequenced sample: tumor tissue. The source of these receptors is a female donor with papillary thyroid cancer or a benign thyroid nodule (not recorded which). Some clones in this sample may be carry-over from other donors' samples.

Of note for this clone: The junction departs from germline at one end; a sequencing error may be responsible. This chain joins TRBV20-1 and TRBJ2-7, with 7 bases fitting TRBD2. Germline V gene data show CDR1 as DFQATT and CDR2 as SNEGSKA (reference sequence). CDR3 size: 13 residues. CDR3 in amino acids: CCARGLVENEQYF. DNA for the CDR3: TGCTGTGCTAGAGGACTAGTCGAAAACGAGCAGTACTTC.

This clone appeared many times. The V call is TRBV19, the J call TRBJ2-7; D possibly matches TRBD1 or TRBD2 (6 bases each). The CDR3 totals 13 residues. Germline assignment: CDR1 LNHDA and CDR2 SQIVND (reference sequence). Trimming removed 10 bases from V and 4 bases from J, with 17 bases in between. The CDR3 spells CATGAGGGYEQYF. CDR3 nucleotides: TGTGCCACCGGAGCTGGAGGGGGGTACGAGCAGTACTTC.

Sample share makes this clone large. The chain joins TRBV4-1 to TRBJ2-3, with D hard to call. Germline-derived CDR1 and CDR2 are MGHRA and YSYEKL. This CDR3 comprises 14 residues. Trimming removed 8 bases at V and 3 bases at J, with 15 bases between. In DNA form, the CDR3 reads TGCGCCAGCGCCTCTGCGGATAGAACAGATACGCAGTATTTT. Its protein is CASASADRTDTQYF.

This clone is medium-sized in the sample. The chain carries TRBV4-1 and TRBJ2-2, with a possible D match to TRBD1 (5 bases). The CDR3 length is 14 residues. V gave up 1 base and J gave up 4 bases, with 7 bases separating them. From germline, CDR1 is MGHRA and CDR2 YSYEKL. In DNA, the CDR3 is TGCGCCAGCAGCCAAGGACAGACCACCGGGGAGCTGTTTTTT. The encoded protein is CASSQGQTTGELFF.

This clone is labeled as medium-sized. This sequence joins TRBV2 and TRBJ2-7, with TRBD2 identical over 8 bases. This CDR3 has 11 amino acids. CDR1 and CDR2 (germline): SNHLY, FYNNEI. Germline trimming cut 7 bases from V and 4 bases from J; bases unmatched to any gene: 0. This chain's CDR3 is CASKREYEQYF. The CDR3 nucleotides are TGTGCCAGCAAGCGGGAGTACGAGCAGTACTTC.

This clone was detected many times. This chain uses TRBV12-3 or TRBV12-4 with TRBJ2-5; the D is unclear. Deletions cut 2 bases from V and 4 bases from J, with 2 bases between. This CDR3 has 11 residues. The CDR3: CASSLSETQYF. The CDR3 nucleotides are TGTGCCAGCAGTTTATCAGAGACCCAGTACTTC.

This clone was seen ten or more times. The chain couples TRBV12-3 or TRBV12-4 to TRBJ1-5, with 9 positions matching TRBD1. This CDR3 has 14 amino acids. The V and J ends lost 5 bases and 7 bases, in that order; junction bases with no gene match: 6. CDR3 sequence: CASSLDRGGQPQHF. CDR3 DNA sequence: TGTGCCAGCAGTCTGGACAGGGGAGGACAGCCCCAGCATTTT.

This clone was detected ten times or more. V gene TRBV2 combines with J gene TRBJ1-5; tentative D call: TRBD1 (6 bases). The germline V gene encodes CDR1 SNHLY and CDR2 FYNNEI. This CDR3 has 15 amino acids. V lost 2 bases to trimming and J lost 0 bases, with 8 bases between them. In nucleotides, the CDR3 is TGTGCCAGCAGTGAACGGACAGCTAGCAATCAGCCCCAGCATTTT. The encoded protein is CASSERTASNQPQHF.

This clone was counted many times. This could be a read error, since a much larger clone is one nucleotide away. Additional DNA sequences in this sample encode the identical CDR3. J is TRBJ2-3 and V is TRBV6-1, with D perhaps TRBD2 (5 bases). The length of the CDR3 is 14 residues. Looked up from germline, CDR1 is MNHNS and CDR2 is SASEGT. The CDR3, as DNA: TGCGCCAGCAAGAGCGGTTTTAGCACAGATACGCAGTATTTT. This gives the protein CASKSGFSTDTQYF.

This clone ranks as medium-sized. V gene TRBV18 combines with J gene TRBJ1-5; 7 nucleotides agree with TRBD1. Trimming at V came to 3 bases and at J to 7 bases, leaving 6 bases not matched to a gene. The CDR3 is 14 residues long. The V gene's germline CDR1 is KGHSH and CDR2 LQKENI. CDR3 DNA sequence: TGTGCCAGCTCACCCGACAGGGTCGGGCAGCCCCAGCATTTT. Protein product: CASSPDRVGQPQHF.

This clone qualifies as medium-sized. The chain is built from TRBV30 and TRBJ1-5; a weak D match, TRBD1 (6 bases). The germline gives CDR1 GTSNPN, CDR2 SVGIG (reference sequence). The CDR3 is 16 amino acids. Between the trimmed V and J ends, which lost 4 bases and 5 bases, there was a span of 21 bases. The DNA of the CDR3 is TGTGCCTGGACCCATACAGGGTCGGGTAGGGATCAGCCCCAGCATTTT. Its protein is CAWTHTGSGRDQPQHF.

This chain links TRBV28 with TRBJ1-2; 8 bases map to TRBD1. Per the germline V gene, CDR1 is MDHEN and CDR2 is SYDVKM. J gave up 4 bases and V 3 bases, and 10 bases lay outside the gene matches. The CDR3 covers 16 residues. DNA for the CDR3: TGTGCCAGCAGTTTTGGGGGACAGGCTATGACCTATGGCTACACCTTC. Amino acids: CASSFGGQAMTYGYTF.

The chain combines TRBV30 with TRBJ2-7; 9 nucleotides line up with TRBD1. Germline lookup yields CDR1 GTSNPN and CDR2 SVGIG (reference sequence). This CDR3 is built from 15 residues. V gave up 6 bases and J gave up 7 bases; unmatched junction bases: 16. CDR3 sequence (DNA): TGTGCCTGCTACCCGACCGGGACAGGGATATGGGAGCAGTACTTC. Translating it yields CACYPTGTGIWEQYF.

This clone was picked up a small number of times. The rearrangement links TRBV24-1 to TRBJ2-7, with D possibly matching TRBD1 (6 bases). CDR1 and CDR2 from the germline V gene are KGHDR and SFDVKD. This CDR3 has 15 residues. Trimming stripped 2 bases from V and 0 bases from J, with 10 bases between. The CDR3 coding sequence is TGTGCCACCAGTGATTCCTACAGGGACTCCTACGAGCAGTACTTC. Protein product: CATSDSYRDSYEQYF.

This clone has ten or more counts. The chain is built from TRBV20-1 and TRBJ2-5; TRBD2 matches at 12 bases. The CDR3 consists of 15 residues. Germline values: CDR1 DFQATT, CDR2 SNEGSKA (reference sequence). Germline trimming cut 5 bases from V and 4 bases from J; bases unmatched to any gene: 8. In DNA, the CDR3 is TGCAGTGCTGGAAGGACTAGCGGGATGGGAGAGACCCAGTACTTC. Translating gives CSAGRTSGMGETQYF.

This clone was seen at least ten times. This chain links TRBV24-1 with TRBJ2-3; D not resolved. Germline CDR1 is KGHDR and CDR2 is SFDVKD. The V end lost 5 bases, the J end lost 2 bases, and 10 bases lay between the germline ends. This CDR3 is built from 14 residues. The CDR3 DNA follows: TGTGCCACCAGTGGGGGTCACTTCACAGATACGCAGTATTTT. Its protein is CATSGGHFTDTQYF.

As to this clone: A read error may produce the germline difference seen at one junction end. The chain carries TRBV11-2 and TRBJ1-5; D gene ambiguous. Germline CDR1 and CDR2: SGHAT and FQNNGV. The CDR3 sequence is 13 residues long. The CDR3 DNA reads as TGTGTCAGCAGCATAAGCATGGCTCAGCCCCAGCATTTT. This encodes CVSSISMAQPQHF.

The V and J genes are TRBV7-9 and TRBJ1-1; no clear D. CDR3 length: 13 residues. The ends were cut back, 5 bases at V and 4 bases at J, with 11 bases in the middle. Germline CDR1 and CDR2: SEHNR and FQNEAQ (reference sequence). The CDR3 protein is CASSLDEATEAFF. The CDR3 nucleotides read TGTGCCAGCAGCCTTGATGAGGCCACTGAAGCTTTCTTT.

By sample fraction, this clone is medium-sized. This chain joins TRBV7-2 and TRBJ2-3, with 8 bases matching TRBD2. The V gene's germline CDR1 is SGHTA and CDR2 FQGNSA. The CDR3 covers 16 residues. After removal of 2 bases from V and 3 bases from J, the junction contained 7 bases not matched to a gene. The CDR3 DNA follows: TGTGCCAGCAGCTTAAACGGACTAGCTCAAACAGATACGCAGTATTTT. This sequence encodes CASSLNGLAQTDTQYF.

Ten or more counts support this clone. V gene TRBV9 combines with J gene TRBJ1-4, with D maybe TRBD1 (5 bases). The CDR3 is 15 amino acids. V lost 0 bases to trimming and J lost 3 bases, with 9 bases between them. Germline CDR1 SGDLS, CDR2 YYNGEE. The CDR3 spells CASSVAGTANEKLFF. The CDR3 region has the DNA TGTGCCAGCAGCGTAGCGGGGACGGCTAATGAAAAACTGTTTTTT.

In its sample, this clone was seen once. A much larger clonotype is one base distant, so this may be a read error. This rearrangement joins TRBV11-3 to TRBJ2-7; no clear D. The germline gives CDR1 SGHNT, CDR2 YENEEA. This CDR3 contains 12 residues. CDR3 bases: TGTGCCAGCAGCTTTAGCTTTTACGAGCAGCACTTC. Translation: CASSFSFYEQHF.